Each of the 27 T cell receptor beta chains below was sequenced from the same sample in a study of blood T cell repertoires in COVID-19. Repertoires were generated with immunoSEQ multiplex PCR, while TCRdb's copy carries only in-frame clones and drops some. The table shows about 69,000 clones, with 60% to 80% occurring only once. The sequenced sample was peripheral blood. Every receptor here comes from a man between 60 and 75 years old with acute or convalescent COVID-19.

The chain links TRBV19 to TRBJ2-7, with 8 nucleotides matching TRBD1. The V segment lost 0 bases and the J segment 0 bases; nucleotides outside the gene matches: 7. The CDR3 contains 17 residues. The germline CDR1 and CDR2 sequences are LNHDA and SQIVND (reference sequence). CDR3 sequence reads: CASSIEGTGPSSYEQYF. The CDR3 region has the DNA TGTGCCAGTAGTATAGAAGGGACAGGCCCTAGCTCCTACGAGCAGTACTTC. The full variable domain, its missing parts supplied by reference TRBV19 and TRBJ2-7, is DGGITQSPKYLFRKEGQNVTLSCEQNLNHDAMYWYRQDPGQGLRLIYYSQIVNDFQKGDIAEGYSVSREKKESFPLTVTSAQKNPTAFYLCASSIEGTGPSSYEQYFGPGTRLTVT.

The chain links TRBV5-4 to TRBJ1-4; 9 positions match TRBD1. The length of the CDR3 is 15 residues. With 5 bases clipped from V and 12 bases from J, the junction kept 14 bases outside the gene matches. CDR1 is SGHNT and CDR2 is YYREEE in the germline V gene (reference sequence). This CDR3 is CASSTPGQGLVELFF. Written as DNA, the CDR3 is TGTGCCAGCAGTACACCGGGACAGGGTTTGGTAGAACTGTTTTTT.

A note on this clone: An end of the junction does not agree with germline; a read error may underlie this. The V and J genes are TRBV7-7 and TRBJ2-1; tentative D call: TRBD2 (5 bases). Germline CDR1 reads SSHAT; CDR2 reads FNYEAQ (reference sequence). The CDR3 spans 13 residues. CDR3 sequence (DNA): TGTGCTAGCAGCCCCGGAGGTTACAATGAGCAGTTCTTC. Translating gives CASSPGGYNEQFF.

In this sample, this clone turned up once. CDR3 residues: CASSIGRGGLDTEAFF. As DNA, the CDR3 is TGTGCCAGTAGTATAGGGAGGGGGGGATTGGACACTGAAGCTTTCTTT. This rearrangement joins TRBV19 to TRBJ1-1; D is possibly TRBD1 (6 bases). With 1 base removed from V and 3 bases from J, the gap between germline ends came to 15 bases. This CDR3 region has 16 residues. The V gene's germline CDR1 is LNHDA and CDR2 SQIVND (reference sequence).

This clone appeared a single time. The chain recombines TRBV19 with TRBJ1-2; D is ambiguous. The V end lost 4 bases, the J end lost 4 bases, and 4 bases lay between the germline ends. The CDR3 has 11 amino acids. Germline CDR1 LNHDA, CDR2 SQIVND (reference sequence). DNA for the CDR3: TGTGCCAGTAGTACGGTCTATGGCTACACCTTC. It translates to CASSTVYGYTF. Using reference TRBV19 and TRBJ1-2 for the parts outside the CDR3, the full variable domain is DGGITQSPKYLFRKEGQNVTLSCEQNLNHDAMYWYRQDPGQGLRLIYYSQIVNDFQKGDIAEGYSVSREKKESFPLTVTSAQKNPTAFYLCASSTVYGYTFGSGTRLTVV.

V is TRBV4-3 and J is TRBJ2-3; 7 nucleotides match TRBD2. Germline V gene sequence: CDR1 LGHNA, CDR2 YSLEER. The V segment lost 0 bases and the J segment 1 base; nucleotides outside the gene matches: 7. This CDR3 comprises 17 residues. DNA of the CDR3: TGCGCCAGCAGCCAAGATTGGGACGCGGGGGGCACAGATACGCAGTATTTT. Its translation: CASSQDWDAGGTDTQYF.

Many counts were recorded for this clone. CDR3 bases: TGCGCCAGCAGCCCAGACAGCAACACTGAAGCTTTCTTT. Translating gives CASSPDSNTEAFF. J is TRBJ1-1 and V is TRBV5-1; a weak D match, TRBD1 (5 bases). This CDR3 region has 13 residues. V was shortened by 4 bases and J by 2 bases, with 9 bases between the two germline ends. CDR1 and CDR2 from the germline V gene are SGHRS and YFSETQ. Full variable domain (remainder filled in from reference TRBV5-1 and TRBJ1-1): KAGVTQTPRYLIKTRGQQVTLSCSPISGHRSVSWYQQTPGQGLQFLFEYFSETQRNKGNFPGRFSGRQFSNSRSEMNVSTLELGDSALYLCASSPDSNTEAFFGQGTRLTVV.

This clone has more than one count but fewer than ten. The V gene is TRBV6-6, the J gene TRBJ2-3, with 7 bases that match TRBD1. CDR3 length equals 13 residues. With 6 bases clipped from V and 1 base from J, the junction kept 1 base outside the gene matches. Germline V gene data show CDR1 as MNHNY and CDR2 as SVGAGI (reference sequence). CDR3 in amino acids: CASRGTGTDTQYF. The CDR3 DNA follows: TGTGCCAGCAGAGGGACAGGCACAGATACGCAGTATTTT.

This rearrangement joins TRBV5-6 to TRBJ1-2; D unresolved. Between the trimmed V and J ends, which lost 2 bases and 2 bases, there was a span of 7 bases. The CDR3 extends over 13 amino acids. Germline V lookup: CDR1 SGHDT, CDR2 YYEEEE. DNA of the CDR3: TGTGCCAGCAGCTTAAGTCAGAACTATGGCTACACCTTC. It yields the protein CASSLSQNYGYTF.

The chain links TRBV6-1 to TRBJ1-2; possible D gene TRBD1, 5 bases. V gave up 3 bases and J gave up 0 bases, with 17 bases separating them. The CDR3 loop spans 17 amino acids. CDR1 and CDR2 from the germline V gene are MNHNS and SASEGT. Written as DNA, the CDR3 is TGTGCCAGCAGTGAGTCGACGGGGGAGGGGTCTAACTATGGCTACACCTTC. As protein: CASSESTGEGSNYGYTF.

The chain links TRBV5-4 to TRBJ1-1; D possibly corresponds to TRBD1 (6 bases). CDR3 length equals 15 residues. Germline CDR1 is SGHNT and CDR2 is YYREEE (reference sequence). V dropped 4 bases and J dropped 4 bases, with 17 bases sitting between them. The CDR3 DNA reads as TGTGCCAGCAGCCGTGAAGGGGGAAGGATCACTGAAGCTTTCTTT. It is translated as CASSREGGRITEAFF.

The rearrangement uses TRBV6-2 or TRBV6-3 and TRBJ1-2; 8 nucleotides agree with TRBD1. The V gene end was trimmed by 2 bases and the J gene end by 2 bases; junction bases not matched to a gene: 10. Germline assignment: CDR1 MNHEY and CDR2 SVGEGT. This CDR3 region has 17 residues. For the CDR3, the DNA is TGTGCCAGCAGTTACGGGGGGACAGGAGGAATGAACTATGGCTACACCTTC. Amino acid sequence: CASSYGGTGGMNYGYTF.

This chain joins TRBV15 and TRBJ1-2, with a tentative D call TRBD1 (6 bases). With 1 base removed from V and 7 bases from J, the gap between germline ends came to 10 bases. The germline V gene has CDR1 LNHNV and CDR2 YYDKDF (reference sequence). The CDR3 sequence is 13 residues long. The CDR3 sequence: CATSRVQGGGYTF. In DNA form, the CDR3 reads TGTGCCACCAGCAGAGTACAAGGGGGTGGCTACACCTTC.

V gene TRBV18 combines with J gene TRBJ2-6; 11 bases align to TRBD1. From germline, CDR1 is KGHSH and CDR2 LQKENI. Losses at the gene ends were 4 bases for V and 3 bases for J; bases not matched to a gene: 5. CDR3 size: 17 residues. CDR3 residues: CASSLGQGAVGANVLTF. The DNA of the CDR3 is TGTGCCAGCTCACTTGGACAGGGGGCTGTTGGGGCCAACGTCCTGACTTTC.

V usage is TRBV11-2 and J usage is TRBJ2-3; D is undetermined. CDR1 is SGHAT and CDR2 is FQNNGV in the germline V gene. V was clipped by 0 bases and J by 4 bases, with 5 bases between them. The CDR3 spans 13 residues. This CDR3 is CASSLDRADTQYF. The CDR3 DNA reads as TGTGCCAGCAGCTTAGATCGAGCAGATACGCAGTATTTT.

V gene TRBV2 combines with J gene TRBJ1-5, with D perhaps matching TRBD1 (5 bases). Per germline, CDR1 SNHLY and CDR2 FYNNEI. V was clipped by 2 bases and J by 2 bases, with 7 bases between them. This CDR3 is built from 14 residues. The CDR3 protein is CASSEQGGNQPQHF. The CDR3 nucleotides read TGTGCCAGCAGTGAACAGGGCGGCAATCAGCCCCAGCATTTT.

The chain links TRBV7-8 to TRBJ2-7; the match to TRBD1 covers 9 bases. CDR3 length equals 14 residues. Germline CDR1 SGHVS, CDR2 FQNEAQ. V trimming: 3 bases; J trimming: 3 bases; junction bases outside the gene matches: 3. The CDR3 region is CASSLGQGVYEQYF. CDR3 nucleotide sequence: TGTGCCAGCAGCTTGGGACAGGGAGTCTACGAGCAGTACTTC.

V usage is TRBV7-2 and J usage is TRBJ1-5, with 10 bases identical to TRBD1. This CDR3 comprises 15 residues. V lost 3 bases to trimming and J lost 6 bases; unmatched junction nucleotides: 5. CDR1 is SGHTA and CDR2 is FQGNSA in the germline V gene. The CDR3 region has the DNA TGTGCCAGCAGCTTTAGACAGGGGGCTATTCAGCCCCAGCATTTT. Amino acids: CASSFRQGAIQPQHF.

This clone has more than one count but fewer than ten. The chain combines TRBV6-5 with TRBJ1-6, with a weak D call TRBD1 (5 bases). This CDR3 region has 13 residues. Germline V CDR1 and CDR2: MNHEY, SVGAGI. V lost 2 bases, J lost 9 bases, and 8 bases lay in between. The CDR3 nucleotides read TGTGCCAGCAGTTACGACAGCCCTTCACCCCTCCACTTT. This gives the protein CASSYDSPSPLHF.

The chain couples TRBV19 to TRBJ1-5; maybe TRBD1 (5 bases). Trimming left V 6 bases short and J 7 bases short, with 16 bases between. The CDR3 sequence is 14 residues long. Germline assignment: CDR1 LNHDA and CDR2 SQIVND (reference sequence). The CDR3 loop reads CASRNQGVEQPQHF. CDR3 DNA sequence: TGTGCCAGTAGAAATCAGGGTGTAGAGCAGCCCCAGCATTTT.

CDR3 in amino acids: CASSDRTGTGELFF. The CDR3 DNA reads as TGCGCCAGCAGCGACCGGACAGGGACCGGGGAGCTGTTTTTT. V gene TRBV5-1 combines with J gene TRBJ2-2; the match to TRBD1 covers 8 bases. CDR3 size: 14 residues. V shed 4 bases and J 5 bases; nucleotides not matched to a gene: 4. The germline V gene has CDR1 SGHRS and CDR2 YFSETQ. Based on the CDR3 plus reference TRBV5-1 and TRBJ2-2, the full variable domain is KAGVTQTPRYLIKTRGQQVTLSCSPISGHRSVSWYQQTPGQGLQFLFEYFSETQRNKGNFPGRFSGRQFSNSRSEMNVSTLELGDSALYLCASSDRTGTGELFFGEGSRLTVL.

The chain has TRBV7-2 and TRBJ2-2; D is unresolved. Germline lookup yields CDR1 SGHTA and CDR2 FQGNSA. V was shortened by 5 bases and J by 6 bases, with 4 bases between the two germline ends. The CDR3 has 11 residues. CDR3: CASSQAGELFF. Here the CDR3 DNA reads TGTGCCAGCAGCCAGGCCGGGGAGCTGTTTTTT.

The rearrangement uses TRBV2 and TRBJ2-1; D may be TRBD1 (6 bases). The V and J ends lost 6 bases and 6 bases respectively, with 12 bases between them. The CDR3 is made up of 13 amino acids. In germline, CDR1 is SNHLY, CDR2 FYNNEI. CDR3 amino acids: CASSLQGGNEQFF. In nucleotides, the CDR3 is TGTGCCAGCAGCCTACAGGGTGGCAATGAGCAGTTCTTC.

The V call is TRBV19, the J call TRBJ1-5; D is unclear. The CDR3 length is 15 residues. V lost 2 bases to trimming and J lost 0 bases, with 8 bases between them. Germline assignment: CDR1 LNHDA and CDR2 SQIVND (reference sequence). For the CDR3, the DNA is TGTGCCAGTAGTATAAGGAGGGCTAGCAATCAGCCCCAGCATTTT. Protein sequence: CASSIRRASNQPQHF.

The rearrangement uses TRBV29-1 and TRBJ1-2, with 7 bases aligning to TRBD1. CDR1 is SQVTM and CDR2 is ANQGSEA in the germline V gene. This CDR3 is 13 amino acids long. V lost 3 bases, J lost 10 bases, and 11 bases stayed unmatched. CDR3 sequence: CSVDKVQTGIYTF. The CDR3 nucleotides are TGCAGCGTTGACAAGGTTCAGACAGGGATCTACACCTTC.

V usage is TRBV6-5 and J usage is TRBJ1-2; TRBD1 is a possible D gene (5 bases). Germline loops: CDR1 MNHEY, CDR2 SVGAGI. The V gene lost 2 bases and the J gene lost 4 bases, with 14 bases spanning the gap. The CDR3 extends over 15 amino acids. The CDR3: CASSYRNKQGYGYTF. CDR3 DNA sequence: TGTGCCAGCAGTTACCGAAATAAGCAGGGCTATGGCTACACCTTC.

The sample holds many counts of this clone. The chain links TRBV14 to TRBJ2-7; possible D gene TRBD2, 5 bases. The CDR3 runs 15 residues. With 1 base removed from V and 5 bases from J, the gap between germline ends came to 15 bases. Germline-derived CDR1 and CDR2 are SGHDN and FVKESK. In nucleotides, the CDR3 is TGTGCCAGCAGCCAAGTCGGAGGAGTTGGCGACGAGCAGTACTTC. The encoded protein is CASSQVGGVGDEQYF.